The rows below give T cell receptor beta chains drawn from one sample of a study of shared clonotypes between healthy human individuals. Generated by immunoSEQ multiplex PCR, the TCRdb table keeps only in-frame clones and is missing some. The table records hundreds of thousands of clones, roughly 96% of them present only once. The source material was naive CD8+ T cells sorted from blood. The source of these receptors is a woman aged 30 to 39 in good health. The CDR3 runs from the conserved cysteine through the conserved F or W. Fields, in order: D gene, clone size, J gene, V gene, CDR3 DNA, CDR3 protein. The D gene is left open where the match is weak. Clone size is given for some rows only: seen once, a few or many times, or a class if the clone is expanded.

. . TRBJ1-1 TRBV5-1 TGCGCCAGCAGCTCGCACGGCACTGAAGCTTTCTTT CASSSHGTEAFF
TRBD1 once TRBJ1-2 TRBV27 TGTGCCAGCAGTTTGACCGGGACAGGGGGCCGAAACTATGGCTACACCTTC CASSLTGTGGRNYGYTF
. . TRBJ2-1 TRBV28 TGTGCCAGCAGTTTAACCGGCAACAATGAGCAGTTCTTC CASSLTGNNEQFF
. . TRBJ1-1 TRBV7-9 TGTGCCAGCAGCTCCCCGGCTGGGACTGAAGCTTTCTTT CASSSPAGTEAFF
TRBD2 . TRBJ2-7 TRBV19 TGTGCCAGTAGTAAAATAGCGGGAGCCCCCCACGAGCAGTACTTC CASSKIAGAPHEQYF
TRBD1 . TRBJ1-3 TRBV7-9 TGTGCCAGCAGCTCGGGACAGGGGATCGACAGCTCTGGAAACACCATATATTTT CASSSGQGIDSSGNTIYF
TRBD2 once TRBJ2-1 TRBV27 TGTGCCAGCAGCGTAGCGGGAGGAAAATTGGTCGATGAGCAGTTCTTC CASSVAGGKLVDEQFF
TRBD2 . TRBJ2-7 TRBV27 TGTGCCAGCAGTTTTCTAGCGGAAATCTCCTACGAGCAGTACTTC CASSFLAEISYEQYF
. . TRBJ1-5 TRBV13 TGTGCCAGCAGCTTCGTGGGTCAGCCCCAGCATTTT CASSFVGQPQHF
. . TRBJ1-2 TRBV6-5 TGTGCCAGCAGTTACTCGTACGGAATAAACAACTATGGCTACACCTTC CASSYSYGINNYGYTF
TRBD1 once TRBJ2-7 TRBV2 TGTGCCAGCAGAGCCGGGACAGTCTACGAGCAGTACTTC CASRAGTVYEQYF
. once TRBJ2-2 TRBV6-5 TGTGCCAGCAGCGGAAGGGAGCTCACCGGGGAGCTGTTTTTT CASSGRELTGELFF
. . TRBJ1-4 TRBV28 TGTGCCAGCAGTTTCATCTCTAATGAAAAACTGTTTTTT CASSFISNEKLFF
TRBD2 . TRBJ2-1 TRBV6-1 TGTGCCAGCAGTGCACTAGCGTACAATGAGCAGTTCTTC CASSALAYNEQFF
TRBD1 . TRBJ2-7 TRBV6-6 TGTGCCAGCAGTTACTTGACAGGGAACGAGCAGTACTTC CASSYLTGNEQYF
. . TRBJ2-7 TRBV11-2 TGTGCCAGCATCCGACTAGAACGGGACGAGCAGTACTTC CASIRLERDEQYF
. once TRBJ1-4 TRBV27 TGTGCCAGTAGGGGCGCTTGGGAAAAACTGTTTTTT CASRGAWEKLFF
. . TRBJ2-1 TRBV7-9 TGTGCCAGCAGCTTAGGGGTCGACAATGAGCAGTTCTTC CASSLGVDNEQFF
TRBD2 . TRBJ2-7 TRBV20-1 TGCAGTGCGGGGGGGGTGACACAGTACTTC CSAGGVTQYF
. . TRBJ2-7 TRBV29-1 TGCAGCGTGGTCCTGGCAGGACCTTACTACGAGCAGTACTTC CSVVLAGPYYEQYF
TRBD2 . TRBJ2-7 TRBV4-1 TGCGCCAGCAGCTTTTGGGGGGGGGTCTCCCACGAGCAGTACTTC CASSFWGGVSHEQYF
. . TRBJ2-3 TRBV27 TGTGCCAGCAGTACGTGGGATACGCAGTATTTT CASSTWDTQYF
TRBD1 . TRBJ2-1 TRBV7-3 TGTGCCAGCAGCCCTCCGGGACAGGGTTTGTCCTTGTACAATGAGCAGTTCTTC CASSPPGQGLSLYNEQFF
. . TRBJ2-1 TRBV27 TGTGCCAGCAGTTTATTGGTCCCTGATGAGCAGTTCTTC CASSLLVPDEQFF
. . TRBJ2-2 TRBV5-1 TGCGCCAGCAGCTTAATGGAGCAATCGAACACCGGGGAGCTGTTTTTT CASSLMEQSNTGELFF
. . TRBJ2-3 TRBV29-1 TGCAGCGTTGAAGAATTTGGGGAACGCACAGATACGCAGTATTTT CSVEEFGERTDTQYF
. . TRBJ2-2 TRBV7-2 TGTGCCAGCAGCTTGATCAAGAGACCCACTAACACCGGGGAGCTGTTTTTT CASSLIKRPTNTGELFF
. . TRBJ2-7 TRBV4-1 TGCGCCAGCAGCCAAGGCGGTGGCGGCTACGAGCAGTACTTC CASSQGGGGYEQYF
. . TRBJ2-5 TRBV7-9 TGTGCCAGCAGCATCGCCCCGACAGATTCAGAGACCCAGTACTTC CASSIAPTDSETQYF
TRBD2 . TRBJ2-3 TRBV5-4 TGTGCCAGCAGCTTGGGACTAGCGGGAGATACGCAGTATTTT CASSLGLAGDTQYF
. . TRBJ2-5 TRBV25-1 TGTGCCAGCAGTGAACTTTCTAGCTTGGTAGGGACCCAGTACTTC CASSELSSLVGTQYF
TRBD2 . TRBJ2-7 TRBV27 TGTGCCAGCAGTGCCAGCGGGAGCGGGTACGAGCAGTACTTC CASSASGSGYEQYF
. once TRBJ2-7 TRBV9 TGTGCCAGCAGCGGGGGGGCCGTGACCTCTGGGCTCTACGAGCAGTACTTC CASSGGAVTSGLYEQYF
. . TRBJ2-7 TRBV28 TGTGCCAGCAAAGGAGGACTTAATCCCAACGAGCAGTACTTC CASKGGLNPNEQYF
TRBD1 . TRBJ1-4 TRBV10-3 TGTGCCACCGGCGTCCGGGACAGGGATGAAAAACTGTTTTTT CATGVRDRDEKLFF
. . TRBJ1-5 TRBV9 TGTGCCAGCAGCCCTCGTAATAGCAATCAGCCCCAGCATTTT CASSPRNSNQPQHF
. . TRBJ1-5 TRBV27 TGTGCCAGCAGTTTAACGGGTCAGCCCCAGCATTTT CASSLTGQPQHF
. . TRBJ1-5 TRBV19 TGTGCCAGTAGTATAATGCAGTTTAGCAATCAGCCCCAGCATTTT CASSIMQFSNQPQHF
TRBD1 . TRBJ1-3 TRBV9 TGTGCCAGCAGCACCTCGGGACAGGGGGCATCTGGAAACACCATATATTTT CASSTSGQGASGNTIYF
. . TRBJ2-3 TRBV5-1 TGCGCCAGCAGCCCGGAAGGACCTCCGGCAGATACGCAGTATTTT CASSPEGPPADTQYF
TRBD2 . TRBJ2-5 TRBV2 TGTGCCAATAAACCGGGGACTAGCGGGAGTCCGGGCCAAGAGACCCAGTACTTC CANKPGTSGSPGQETQYF
TRBD1 . TRBJ2-7 TRBV28 TGTGCCAGCATCGGGACAGGAAGCTCCTACGAGCAGTACTTC CASIGTGSSYEQYF
. . TRBJ1-1 TRBV20-1 TGCGGATGTCAGGAGAACACTGAAGCTTTCTTT CGCQENTEAFF
. once TRBJ1-1 TRBV21-1 TGTGCCAGCAGCAAAGGTGCGGGGGCGCTTTATCTGAACACTGAAGCTTTCTTT CASSKGAGALYLNTEAFF
. . TRBJ1-1 TRBV6-5 TGTGCCAGCGGTTACAGGGCAGGTGAAGCTTTCTTT CASGYRAGEAFF
. . TRBJ2-1 TRBV10-3 TGTGCCATCAGTGATTCACAGGTAGATAGCTACAATGAGCAGTTCTTC CAISDSQVDSYNEQFF
TRBD1 . TRBJ2-7 TRBV30 TGTGCCTGGAGCGAACAGGGGTCCGAGCAGTACTTC CAWSEQGSEQYF
. . TRBJ2-1 TRBV28 TGTGCCAGCAGCTCGGACTACCGCGGGGAGAATGAGCAGTTCTTC CASSSDYRGENEQFF
TRBD1 . TRBJ1-6 TRBV30 TGTGCCTGGGGCAGGGGGAGCATAAGTTCACCCCTCCACTTT CAWGRGSISSPLHF
. . TRBJ2-4 TRBV4-1 TGCGCCAGCAGCACTCCTACCACAGGGAAACTAGCCAAAAACATTCAGTACTTC CASSTPTTGKLAKNIQYF